The 18 T cell receptor beta chains listed next were all sequenced from one sample in a study of post-analysis software for immune sequencing data. TCR beta libraries were prepared from cDNA with unique molecular identifiers. MiXCR, applied by TCRdb to the PCR reads, yields one record per CDR3 protein. The sample lists fewer than 850,000 distinct CDR3 sequences, approximately 44% seen once, with 4% to 5% in the top ten. Findings of the study overall: The five TRBV segments detected at higher frequency in patients than in controls included TRBV5-6, TRBV5-1 and TRBV20-1.

Their antigen targets remain unknown. Sequencing was carried out using blood. The receptors stem from a girl between 10 and 17 years old with multiple sclerosis.

This clonotype was found a few times. The chain employs TRBV5-6 and TRBJ2-5, with D tentatively TRBD2 (6 bases). Germline CDR1 SGHDT, CDR2 YYEEEE. Trimming stripped 0 bases from V and 3 bases from J, with 15 bases between. The CDR3 is made up of 16 amino acids. CDR3 in amino acids: CASSLAPWRGEETQYF. CDR3 nucleotide sequence: TGTGCCAGCAGCTTGGCTCCGTGGCGGGGTGAAGAGACCCAGTACTTC. Using reference TRBV5-6 and TRBJ2-5 for the parts outside the CDR3, the full variable domain is DAGVTQSPTHLIKTRGQQVTLRCSPKSGHDTVSWYQQALGQGPQFIFQYYEEEERQRGNFPDRFSGHQFPNYSSELNVNALLLGDSALYLCASSLAPWRGEETQYFGPGTRLLVL.

The chain carries TRBV4-3 and TRBJ2-5, with 16 bases identical to TRBD2. Germline lookup yields CDR1 LGHNA and CDR2 YSLEER. The CDR3 extends over 19 amino acids. Unmatched junction bases numbered 12, after V lost 1 base and J lost 7 bases. CDR3 sequence (DNA): TGCGCCAGCAGCCAAGGTTTCGGGACTAGCGGGGGGGGCCCCAGGACCCAGTACTTC. Residues: CASSQGFGTSGGGPRTQYF.

In its sample, this clonotype was seen once. CDR3 in amino acids: CASSEPHRGRSSYEQYF. CDR3 DNA sequence: TGCGCCAGCAGTGAGCCGCACCGGGGACGTAGCTCCTACGAGCAGTACTTC. This rearrangement joins TRBV10-2 to TRBJ2-7; D tentatively reads TRBD1 or TRBD2 (5 bases each). The ends were cut back, 2 bases at V and 0 bases at J, with 17 bases in the middle. The V gene's germline CDR1 is WSHSY and CDR2 SAAADI. The CDR3 totals 17 residues.

This clonotype has ten or more counts. Germline and junction disagree at one end, which may indicate a read error. The rearrangement uses TRBV7-8 and TRBJ1-1; no clear D gene. Germline V gives CDR1 SGHVS, CDR2 FQNEAQ. This CDR3 has 13 amino acids. CDR3 protein: CASSLESNTEAFF. The CDR3 DNA sequence: TGCGCCAGCAGCTTGGAGTCTAACACTGAAGCTTTCTTT. The full variable domain, rest sourced from reference TRBV7-8 and TRBJ1-1, is GAGVSQSPRYKVAKRGQDVALRCDPISGHVSLFWYQQALGQGPEFLTYFQNEAQLDKSGLPSDRFFAERPEGSVSTLKIQRTQQEDSAVYLCASSLESNTEAFFGQGTRLTVV.

This rearrangement joins TRBV5-1 to TRBJ2-7; 8 bases are a match to TRBD2. With 1 base clipped from V and 2 bases from J, the junction kept 5 bases outside the gene matches. CDR1 is SGHRS and CDR2 is YFSETQ in the germline V gene. This CDR3 has 15 amino acids. CDR3 loop: CASSLSSGGTYEQYF. The CDR3, as DNA: TGCGCCAGCAGCTTGTCCAGCGGGGGTACCTACGAGCAGTACTTC.

CDR3 bases: TGCAGTGCGGAGCTAGCGGGGGGGCGAGAGACCCAGTACTTC. As protein: CSAELAGGRETQYF. This rearrangement joins TRBV20-1 to TRBJ2-5, with 12 bases matching TRBD2. The CDR3 has 14 amino acids. The germline V gene has CDR1 DFQATT and CDR2 SNEGSKA (reference sequence). V was pared by 6 bases and J by 4 bases, with 6 bases of the junction left unmatched.

The V and J genes are TRBV7-9 and TRBJ2-1; TRBD2 agrees at 7 bases. The CDR3 totals 15 residues. Germline-derived CDR1 and CDR2 are SEHNR and FQNEAQ (reference sequence). V lost 4 bases, J lost 4 bases, and 7 bases stayed unmatched. CDR3 amino acids: CASSSGTKTYNEQFF. DNA for the CDR3: TGTGCCAGCAGCTCCGGGACTAAGACGTACAATGAGCAGTTCTTC.

This clonotype was detected only a few times. This rearrangement joins TRBV27 to TRBJ1-2; D is possibly TRBD1 (6 bases). V was clipped by 4 bases and J by 1 base, with 13 bases between them. CDR1 is MNHEY and CDR2 is SMNVEV in the germline V gene (reference sequence). This CDR3 region has 15 residues. The CDR3 DNA is TGTGCCAGCAGTTCCGGACAGAGATTTAACTATGGCTACACCTTC. Translation gives CASSSGQRFNYGYTF.

This clonotype was recorded at least ten times. The rearrangement joins TRBV12-3 or TRBV12-4 to TRBJ2-7; TRBD2 agrees at 8 bases. This CDR3 has 12 amino acids. V was clipped by 3 bases and J by 5 bases; unmatched bases: 0. CDR3 sequence (DNA): TGTGCCAGCAGTTTCGGGGGGGACGAGCAGTACTTC. Translation: CASSFGGDEQYF.

CDR3 loop: CASSGITTLAGTDTQYF. Here the CDR3 DNA reads TGTGCCAGCAGTGGAATCACAACATTAGCTGGCACAGATACGCAGTATTTT. This sequence joins TRBV27 and TRBJ2-3; D not resolved. The CDR3 spans 17 residues. V was clipped by 5 bases and J by 1 base, with 19 bases between them. The V gene's germline CDR1 is MNHEY and CDR2 SMNVEV (reference sequence).

This clonotype has just a few counts. The chain is built from TRBV5-1 and TRBJ2-3; 9 nucleotides line up with TRBD2. The CDR3 length is 16 residues. Trimming took 0 bases from V and 5 from J; bases not matched to a gene: 7. CDR1 is SGHRS and CDR2 is YFSETQ in the germline V gene. CDR3 nucleotides: TGCGCCAGCAGCTTGGACTTAGCGGGAGAGGGAGATACGCAGTATTTT. Its translation: CASSLDLAGEGDTQYF.

The V and J genes are TRBV9 and TRBJ2-5, with 10 nucleotides matching TRBD1. This CDR3 is built from 15 residues. Germline V gene lookup returns CDR1 SGDLS and CDR2 YYNGEE. The J segment lost 5 bases and the V segment lost 3 bases, leaving 7 bases of the junction unmatched. This chain's CDR3 is CASSAGTGDRETQYF. The CDR3 region has the DNA TGTGCCAGCAGCGCCGGGACAGGGGACCGGGAGACCCAGTACTTC.

The chain employs TRBV15 and TRBJ2-1; 14 positions match TRBD2. From germline, CDR1 is LNHNV and CDR2 YYDKDF (reference sequence). The CDR3 has 15 residues. Trimming removed 3 bases from V and 7 bases from J; junction bases left unmatched: 2. Here the CDR3 reads CATSRGLAGENEQFF. The DNA of the CDR3 is TGTGCCACCAGCAGGGGACTAGCGGGAGAGAATGAGCAGTTCTTC.

This clonotype was seen a handful of times. The chain recombines TRBV20-1 with TRBJ2-2; tentatively, D is TRBD2 (6 bases). Germline V gives CDR1 DFQATT, CDR2 SNEGSKA (reference sequence). V dropped 3 bases and J dropped 3 bases, with 11 bases sitting between them. CDR3 length: 14 residues. CDR3: CSARSPSDTGELFF. The CDR3 DNA sequence: TGCAGTGCTAGGTCCCCTAGCGACACCGGGGAGCTGTTTTTT.

Only a few counts were recorded for this clonotype. The J gene is TRBJ2-5, the V gene TRBV28, with 7 bases lining up with TRBD1. The junction had 13 bases not matched to a gene; V was cut back by 5 bases and J by 4 bases. Looked up from germline, CDR1 is MDHEN and CDR2 is SYDVKM. The CDR3 spans 16 residues. This chain's CDR3 is CASSLTSTGLVETQYF. The CDR3, as DNA: TGTGCCAGCAGTCTCACCTCGACAGGGTTGGTAGAGACCCAGTACTTC.

In this sample, this clonotype turned up many times. The CDR3 DNA follows: TGTGCCAGCAGCTTCACCAATAACTATGGCTACACCTTC. The encoded protein is CASSFTNNYGYTF. The chain uses TRBV7-9 and TRBJ1-2; no reliable D call. This CDR3 has 13 amino acids. Per germline, CDR1 SEHNR and CDR2 FQNEAQ (reference sequence). Trimming removed 3 bases at V and 1 base at J, with 6 bases between. Full variable domain (rest looked up from reference TRBV7-9 and TRBJ1-2): DTGVSQNPRHKITKRGQNVTFRCDPISEHNRLYWYRQTLGQGPEFLTYFQNEAQLEKSRLLSDRFSAERPKGSFSTLEIQRTEQGDSAMYLCASSFTNNYGYTFGSGTRLTVV.

The chain joins TRBV27 to TRBJ2-7, with 8 bases identical to TRBD2. The CDR3 sequence is 15 residues long. Germline V gene data show CDR1 as MNHEY and CDR2 as SMNVEV (reference sequence). J gave up 3 bases and V 2 bases, and 6 bases lay outside the gene matches. The CDR3 sequence: CASSLRAGDGYEQYF. The CDR3 nucleotides read TGTGCCAGCAGTTTACGAGCGGGAGATGGCTACGAGCAGTACTTC.

The V gene is TRBV20-1, the J gene TRBJ2-1, with D possibly being TRBD2 (6 bases). This CDR3 comprises 13 residues. Germline CDR1 reads DFQATT; CDR2 reads SNEGSKA (reference sequence). Trimming removed 5 bases at V and 9 bases at J, with 17 bases between. CDR3 region: CSAGRLESIEQFF. The CDR3 DNA follows: TGCAGTGCTGGCCGACTAGAATCGATTGAGCAGTTCTTC.